A single sample is the source of the 23 T cell receptor beta chains below, sequenced in a study of blood T cell repertoires in COVID-19. The data were produced by immunoSEQ multiplex PCR, yet TCRdb's version contains in-frame clones alone and is incomplete. This table holds tens of thousands of clones, around 85% found once. The sequenced sample was peripheral blood. These receptors all stem from a man aged 35 to 55 with acute or convalescent COVID-19.

This chain joins TRBV6-6 and TRBJ2-7, with TRBD2 identical over 8 bases. Germline CDR1 MNHNY, CDR2 SVGAGI (reference sequence). This CDR3 spans 15 amino acids. Trimming removed 2 bases from V and 7 bases from J; junction bases left unmatched: 10. CDR3 nucleotide sequence: TGTGCCAGCAGTTACCGGCGGGGGGCCTCGGAGGAGCAGTACTTC. It specifies CASSYRRGASEEQYF.

V gene TRBV6-1 combines with J gene TRBJ1-2, with D maybe TRBD1 (6 bases). This CDR3 comprises 15 residues. Trimming pared 0 bases from V and 2 bases from J, leaving 10 bases between. Germline CDR1 is MNHNS and CDR2 is SASEGT. Here the CDR3 DNA reads TGTGCCAGCAGTGAAGCGTCGGGGGGCAACTATGGCTACACCTTC. It translates to CASSEASGGNYGYTF.

This clone was seen just once. This chain uses TRBV10-1 with TRBJ1-3; no clear D gene. The germline CDR1 and CDR2 sequences are WNHNN and SYGVQD (reference sequence). The length of the CDR3 is 11 residues. The germline V and J ends were trimmed by 9 bases and 0 bases, with 3 bases remaining between them. The CDR3 coding sequence is TGCGCCAGTAGCTCTGGAAACACCATATATTTT. This sequence encodes CASSSGNTIYF.

The chain has TRBV30 and TRBJ2-7; TRBD1 agrees at 7 bases. CDR3 length: 13 residues. From germline, CDR1 is GTSNPN and CDR2 SVGIG (reference sequence). J gave up 6 bases and V 0 bases, and 5 bases lay outside the gene matches. This chain's CDR3 is CAWSVQGLSEQYF. The CDR3 DNA reads TGTGCCTGGAGTGTACAGGGGTTAAGCGAGCAGTACTTC.

The CDR3 DNA is TGTGCCAGCAGACGCCCGGGGGGTGACTATGGCTACACCTTC. Translated, it gives CASRRPGGDYGYTF. The chain links TRBV5-8 to TRBJ1-2, with a tentative D call TRBD1 (5 bases). Trimming took 5 bases from V and 3 from J, leaving 14 bases between them. Germline V CDR1 and CDR2: SGHTS, YDEGEE. CDR3 length equals 14 residues.

The chain recombines TRBV10-3 with TRBJ2-2, with 7 bases matching TRBD2. Per germline, CDR1 ENHRY and CDR2 SYGVKD. CDR3 length: 17 residues. With 0 bases clipped from V and 4 bases from J, the junction kept 8 bases outside the gene matches. CDR3 DNA sequence: TGTGCCATCAGTGAGTCTTTTTCGGGGGGAAGCACCGGGGAGCTGTTTTTT. It is translated as CAISESFSGGSTGELFF.

V is TRBV30 and J is TRBJ1-2; D is unclear. The CDR3 extends over 13 amino acids. From germline, CDR1 is GTSNPN and CDR2 SVGIG (reference sequence). V was clipped by 0 bases and J by 8 bases, with 13 bases between them. In DNA, the CDR3 is TGTGCCTGGAGTGTAATCAGAACGCAAGGCTACACCTTC. Its protein product is CAWSVIRTQGYTF.

The rearrangement joins TRBV2 to TRBJ2-7, with a tentative D call TRBD1 (6 bases). The V and J ends lost 3 bases and 7 bases respectively, with 22 bases between them. CDR3 size: 16 residues. Germline values: CDR1 SNHLY, CDR2 FYNNEI. The CDR3 loop is CASSDSQGPGLDEQYF. CDR3 sequence (DNA): TGTGCCAGCAGTGACTCACAGGGACCTGGGCTGGATGAGCAGTACTTC.

The chain is built from TRBV11-3 and TRBJ2-5; 13 bases fit TRBD2. This CDR3 is 16 amino acids long. Germline V gene data show CDR1 as SGHNT and CDR2 as YENEEA. V was pared by 4 bases and J by 5 bases, with 7 bases of the junction left unmatched. CDR3 bases: TGTGCCAGCAGCTCCACTAGCGGGGGGGCCGGGGAGACCCAGTACTTC. This sequence encodes CASSSTSGGAGETQYF.

The chain is built from TRBV7-3 and TRBJ1-6; TRBD1 matches 7 bases. The V gene end was trimmed by 6 bases and the J gene end by 8 bases; junction bases not matched to a gene: 4. CDR3 length: 13 residues. Germline CDR1 and CDR2: SGHTA and FQGTGA. The CDR3 sequence: CASSSTGDSPLHF. DNA of the CDR3: TGTGCCAGCAGTTCAACAGGGGATTCACCCCTCCACTTT.

The chain links TRBV5-8 to TRBJ1-5; perhaps TRBD1 as D (6 bases). CDR3 length: 11 residues. The germline V and J ends were trimmed by 4 bases and 9 bases, with 8 bases remaining between them. Germline-derived CDR1 and CDR2 are SGHTS and YDEGEE. The CDR3 here is CASSLGGPQHF. DNA of the CDR3: TGTGCCAGCAGCCTAGGGGGGCCCCAGCATTTT.

This chain connects TRBV7-6 to TRBJ2-7; 7 bases are a match to TRBD1. The CDR3 is 14 amino acids. Germline CDR1 is SGHVS and CDR2 is FNYEAQ. J lost 7 bases, V lost 4 bases, and 10 bases had no gene match. As DNA, the CDR3 is TGTGCCAGCAGCTCCCGCCGACAGGGCCCGGAGCAGTACTTC. Protein product: CASSSRRQGPEQYF. The full variable domain, completed using reference TRBV7-6 and TRBJ2-7, is GAGVSQSPRYKVTKRGQDVALRCDPISGHVSLYWYRQALGQGPEFLTYFNYEAQQDKSGLPNDRFSAERPEGSISTLTIQRTEQRDSAMYRCASSSRRQGPEQYFGPGTRLTVT.

The chain joins TRBV7-8 to TRBJ1-6; 8 positions match TRBD1. Germline V lookup: CDR1 SGHVS, CDR2 FQNEAQ. Trimming took 4 bases from V and 7 from J; bases not matched to a gene: 9. The CDR3 contains 16 residues. The CDR3 region is CASSSYGQGLNSPLHF. In DNA form, the CDR3 reads TGTGCCAGCAGCTCGTACGGACAGGGCCTAAATTCACCCCTCCACTTT.

The chain joins TRBV30 to TRBJ1-2; D ambiguous. Trimming took 3 bases from V and 0 from J, leaving 8 bases between them. The CDR3 spans 13 residues. The V gene's germline CDR1 is GTSNPN and CDR2 SVGIG (reference sequence). As DNA, the CDR3 is TGTGCCTGGAGCACGGTATCTAACTATGGCTACACCTTC. Translated, it gives CAWSTVSNYGYTF.

In its sample, this clone was seen a few times. The chain combines TRBV19 with TRBJ2-1; D is perhaps TRBD1 (6 bases). The germline CDR1 and CDR2 sequences are LNHDA and SQIVND (reference sequence). Trimming pared 4 bases from V and 0 bases from J, leaving 13 bases between. This CDR3 contains 16 residues. CDR3 sequence: CASSTVDRSSYNEQFF. The CDR3 bases are TGTGCCAGTAGTACGGTCGACAGGAGCTCCTACAATGAGCAGTTCTTC.

This clone was picked up one time. This chain connects TRBV29-1 to TRBJ2-1, with D possibly being TRBD1 (5 bases). Germline assignment: CDR1 SQVTM and CDR2 ANQGSEA. Between the trimmed V and J ends, which lost 0 bases and 2 bases, there was a span of 14 bases. This CDR3 has 16 residues. The CDR3 DNA reads TGCAGCGTTGAAGAGGGTACAGGTTCGACCTACAATGAGCAGTTCTTC. As protein: CSVEEGTGSTYNEQFF.

This rearrangement joins TRBV11-3 to TRBJ2-3; 7 bases fit TRBD2. This CDR3 has 17 amino acids. Germline V gene data show CDR1 as SGHNT and CDR2 as YENEEA. V was pared by 4 bases and J by 1 base, with 11 bases of the junction left unmatched. This chain's CDR3 is CASSSYLMGGGTDTQYF. Written as DNA, the CDR3 is TGTGCCAGCAGCTCGTACCTTATGGGGGGGGGCACAGATACGCAGTATTTT.

V usage is TRBV12-5 and J usage is TRBJ1-3; 7 bases are shared with TRBD1. Trimming cost V 5 bases and J 0 bases; bases outside gene matches: 4. The CDR3 is 15 amino acids. Germline CDR1 is LGHNT and CDR2 is FRNRAP. CDR3 region: CASGTGDNSGNTIYF. CDR3 nucleotide sequence: TGTGCTAGTGGTACAGGGGATAACTCTGGAAACACCATATATTTT.

CDR3 sequence: CASSRQGANTEAFF. The CDR3 nucleotides are TGTGCCAGCAGTCGACAGGGGGCGAACACTGAAGCTTTCTTT. The gene calls are TRBV6-5 and TRBJ1-1; 10 bases fit TRBD1. The junction had 1 base not matched to a gene; V was cut back by 5 bases and J by 1 base. CDR1 MNHEY and CDR2 SVGAGI come from the germline V gene. The CDR3 covers 14 residues.

The chain couples TRBV19 to TRBJ2-3; unclear D gene. Germline V lookup: CDR1 LNHDA, CDR2 SQIVND (reference sequence). The CDR3 contains 15 residues. V dropped 1 base and J dropped 7 bases, with 15 bases sitting between them. Written as DNA, the CDR3 is TGTGCCAGTAGTATAGGCCCGGGTAGCCCCAATACGCAGTATTTT. The encoded protein is CASSIGPGSPNTQYF.

This chain uses TRBV11-3 with TRBJ1-2; D unresolved. The V end lost 5 bases, the J end lost 6 bases, and 13 bases lay between the germline ends. The germline V gene encodes CDR1 SGHNT and CDR2 YENEEA. The CDR3 runs to 13 residues. The CDR3 is CASSPSVEHGYTF. The CDR3 DNA sequence: TGTGCCAGCAGCCCCAGCGTAGAGCATGGCTACACCTTC.

V usage is TRBV5-1 and J usage is TRBJ2-5, with 11 bases that match TRBD2. This CDR3 has 14 amino acids. The trim removed 4 bases at V and 8 bases at J, leaving 7 bases unmatched. Germline V gene sequence: CDR1 SGHRS, CDR2 YFSETQ. In DNA, the CDR3 is TGCGCCAGCAGCCCGGGACTAGCGGCCGCCACCCAGTACTTC. Translated, it gives CASSPGLAAATQYF.

This sequence joins TRBV5-1 and TRBJ1-2, with D possibly TRBD1 on 5 matching bases. Germline CDR1 SGHRS, CDR2 YFSETQ. V lost 0 bases and J 6 bases, leaving 9 bases between the germline ends. The CDR3 extends over 13 amino acids. DNA for the CDR3: TGCGCCAGCAGCTTGGAGGGGACTAATGGCTACACCTTC. Amino acid sequence: CASSLEGTNGYTF. Full variable domain (rest looked up from reference TRBV5-1 and TRBJ1-2): KAGVTQTPRYLIKTRGQQVTLSCSPISGHRSVSWYQQTPGQGLQFLFEYFSETQRNKGNFPGRFSGRQFSNSRSEMNVSTLELGDSALYLCASSLEGTNGYTFGSGTRLTVV.